The clone carrying this TCR beta chain was seen more than once but under ten times. This sample was included in a study of T-cell memory formation after mild COVID-19. TCRdb re-analysed the 5' RACE reads in MiXCR, keeping a single row per CDR3 protein. The sample contains approximately 270,000 distinct CDR3 sequences, around 15% of which appear only once. The CDR3 extends over 14 amino acids. Germline assignment: CDR1 MNHEY and CDR2 SVGAGI. Trimming pared 0 bases from V and 5 bases from J, leaving 10 bases between. Source material: PBMCs or a T cell subset sorted from them (not recorded which). This chain links TRBV6-5 with TRBJ2-5, with D uncertain. This receptor was identified in a young man who had mild COVID-19 (a few samples of this study predate the infection). Cell type and time point are not known. The CDR3 is CASSYSPLPETQYF. CDR3 in DNA: TGTGCCAGCAGTTACTCTCCCCTTCCGGAGACCCAGTACTTC.